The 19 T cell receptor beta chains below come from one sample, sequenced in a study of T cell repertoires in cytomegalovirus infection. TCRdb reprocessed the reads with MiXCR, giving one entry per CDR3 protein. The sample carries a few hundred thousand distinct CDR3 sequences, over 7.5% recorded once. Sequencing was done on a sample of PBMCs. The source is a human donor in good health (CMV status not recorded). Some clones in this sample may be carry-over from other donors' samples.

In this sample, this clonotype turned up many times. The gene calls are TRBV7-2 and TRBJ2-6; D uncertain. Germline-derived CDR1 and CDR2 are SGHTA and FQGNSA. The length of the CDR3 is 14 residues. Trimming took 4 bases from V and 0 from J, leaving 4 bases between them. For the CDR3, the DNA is TGTGCCAGCAGCTCGCACTCTGGGGCCAACGTCCTGACTTTC. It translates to CASSSHSGANVLTF.

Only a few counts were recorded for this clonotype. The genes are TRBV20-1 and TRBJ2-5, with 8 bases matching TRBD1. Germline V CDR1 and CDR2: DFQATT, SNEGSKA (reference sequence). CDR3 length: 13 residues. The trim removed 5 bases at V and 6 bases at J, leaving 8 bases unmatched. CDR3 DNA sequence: TGCAGTGCTCCAGAAACAGGGGGACAGACCCAGTACTTC. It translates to CSAPETGGQTQYF.

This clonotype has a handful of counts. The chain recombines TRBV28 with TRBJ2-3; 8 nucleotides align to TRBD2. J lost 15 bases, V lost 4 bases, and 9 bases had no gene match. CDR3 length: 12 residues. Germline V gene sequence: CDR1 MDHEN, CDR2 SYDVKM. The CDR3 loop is CASSWAGTSYYF. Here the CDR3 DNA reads TGTGCCAGCAGTTGGGCCGGGACTAGTTACTATTTT.

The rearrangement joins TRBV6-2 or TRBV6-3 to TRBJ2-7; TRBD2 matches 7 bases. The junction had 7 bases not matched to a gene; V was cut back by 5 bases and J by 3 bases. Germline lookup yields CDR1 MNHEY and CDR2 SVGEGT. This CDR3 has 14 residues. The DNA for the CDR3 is TGTGCCAGCAGTCACCGGGACTACCTCTACGAGCAGTACTTC. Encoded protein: CASSHRDYLYEQYF.

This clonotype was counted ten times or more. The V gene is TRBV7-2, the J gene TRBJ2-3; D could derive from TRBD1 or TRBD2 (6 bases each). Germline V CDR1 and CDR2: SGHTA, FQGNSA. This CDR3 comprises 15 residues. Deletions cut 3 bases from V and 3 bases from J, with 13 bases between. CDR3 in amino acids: CASSFNGGATDTQYF. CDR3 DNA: TGTGCCAGCAGCTTCAACGGGGGCGCTACAGATACGCAGTATTTT. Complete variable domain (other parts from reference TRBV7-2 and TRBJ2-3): GAGVSQSPSNKVTEKGKDVELRCDPISGHTALYWYRQSLGQGLEFLIYFQGNSAPDKSGLPSDRFSAERTGGSVSTLTIQRTQQEDSAVYLCASSFNGGATDTQYFGPGTRLTVL.

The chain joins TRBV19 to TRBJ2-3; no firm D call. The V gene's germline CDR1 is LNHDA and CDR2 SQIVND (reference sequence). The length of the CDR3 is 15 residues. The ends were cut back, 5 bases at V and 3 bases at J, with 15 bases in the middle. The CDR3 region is CASSPKTSRTDTQYF. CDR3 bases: TGTGCCAGTAGTCCCAAGACCTCACGGACAGATACGCAGTATTTT. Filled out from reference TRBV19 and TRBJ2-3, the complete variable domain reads DGGITQSPKYLFRKEGQNVTLSCEQNLNHDAMYWYRQDPGQGLRLIYYSQIVNDFQKGDIAEGYSVSREKKESFPLTVTSAQKNPTAFYLCASSPKTSRTDTQYFGPGTRLTVL.

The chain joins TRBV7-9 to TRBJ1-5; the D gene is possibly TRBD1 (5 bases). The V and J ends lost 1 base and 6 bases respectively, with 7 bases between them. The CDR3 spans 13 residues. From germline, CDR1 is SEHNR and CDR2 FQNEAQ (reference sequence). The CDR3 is CASSLGRAQPQHF. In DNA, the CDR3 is TGTGCCAGCAGCTTAGGCAGGGCTCAGCCCCAGCATTTT.

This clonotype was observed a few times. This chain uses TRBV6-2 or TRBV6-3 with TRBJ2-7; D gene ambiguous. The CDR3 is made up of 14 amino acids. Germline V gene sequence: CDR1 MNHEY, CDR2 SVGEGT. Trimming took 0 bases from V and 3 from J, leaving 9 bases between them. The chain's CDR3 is CASSYSRIDYEQYF. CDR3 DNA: TGTGCCAGCAGTTACTCGCGGATCGACTACGAGCAGTACTTC.

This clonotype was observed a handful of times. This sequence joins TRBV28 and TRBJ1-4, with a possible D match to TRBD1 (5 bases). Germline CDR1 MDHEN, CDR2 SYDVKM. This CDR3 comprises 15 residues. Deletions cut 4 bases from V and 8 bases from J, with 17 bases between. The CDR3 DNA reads TGTGCCAGCAGTTCCACGGGGACGGGAGCGGAAAAACTGTTTTTT. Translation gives CASSSTGTGAEKLFF. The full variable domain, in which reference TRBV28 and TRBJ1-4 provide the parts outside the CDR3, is DVKVTQSSRYLVKRTGEKVFLECVQDMDHENMFWYRQDPGLGLRLIYFSYDVKMKEKGDIPEGYSVSREKKERFSLILESASTNQTSMYLCASSSTGTGAEKLFFGSGTQLSVL.

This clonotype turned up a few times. The CDR3 nucleotides are TGTGCCAGCAGCTTAGAAGGGACAGCGGGAGTAAGAAACGAGCAGTACTTC. Its translation is CASSLEGTAGVRNEQYF. The chain links TRBV7-2 to TRBJ2-7, with D maybe TRBD2 (8 bases). With 1 base removed from V and 5 bases from J, the gap between germline ends came to 21 bases. CDR3 length: 17 amino acids. The germline V gene encodes CDR1 SGHTA and CDR2 FQGNSA.

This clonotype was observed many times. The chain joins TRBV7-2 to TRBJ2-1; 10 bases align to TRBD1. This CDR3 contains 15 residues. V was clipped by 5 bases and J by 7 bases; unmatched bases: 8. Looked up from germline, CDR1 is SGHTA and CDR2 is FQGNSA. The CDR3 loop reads CASSPDRGIWNEQFF. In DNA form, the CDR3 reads TGTGCCAGCAGCCCGGACAGGGGGATTTGGAATGAGCAGTTCTTC.

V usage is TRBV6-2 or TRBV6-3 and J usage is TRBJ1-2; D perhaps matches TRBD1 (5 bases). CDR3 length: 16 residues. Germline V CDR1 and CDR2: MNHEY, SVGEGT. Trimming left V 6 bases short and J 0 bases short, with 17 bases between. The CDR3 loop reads CASRGYRDGTNYGYTF. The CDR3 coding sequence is TGTGCCAGCAGAGGCTACCGGGACGGAACTAACTATGGCTACACCTTC.

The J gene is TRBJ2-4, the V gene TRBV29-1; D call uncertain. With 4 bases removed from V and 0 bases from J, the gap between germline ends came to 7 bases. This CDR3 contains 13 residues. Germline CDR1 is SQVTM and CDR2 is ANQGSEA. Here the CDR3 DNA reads TGCAGCGTTGGGGATTTAGCCAAAAACATTCAGTACTTC. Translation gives CSVGDLAKNIQYF.

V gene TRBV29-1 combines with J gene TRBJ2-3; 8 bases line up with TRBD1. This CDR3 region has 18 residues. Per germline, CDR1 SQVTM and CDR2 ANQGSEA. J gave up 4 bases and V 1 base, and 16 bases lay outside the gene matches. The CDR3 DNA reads TGCAGCGTTGAAGGCCGCCACAGGGGGGCGGGAAGGGCAGATACGCAGTATTTT. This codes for CSVEGRHRGAGRADTQYF.

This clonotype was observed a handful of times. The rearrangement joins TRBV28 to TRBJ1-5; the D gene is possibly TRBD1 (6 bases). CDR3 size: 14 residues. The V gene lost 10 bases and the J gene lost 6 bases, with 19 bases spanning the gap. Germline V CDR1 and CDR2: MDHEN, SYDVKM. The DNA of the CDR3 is TGTGCCACCTGGGGGGGGGGGGGCGGTCAGCCCCAGCATTTT. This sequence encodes CATWGGGGGQPQHF.

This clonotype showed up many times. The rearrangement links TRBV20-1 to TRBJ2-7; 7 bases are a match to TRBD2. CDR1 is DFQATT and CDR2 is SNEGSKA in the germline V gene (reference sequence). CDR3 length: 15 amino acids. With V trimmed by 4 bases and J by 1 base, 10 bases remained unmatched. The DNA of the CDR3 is TGCAGTGCTACCGACACGCAGCGGGGTTCCTACGAGCAGTACTTC. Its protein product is CSATDTQRGSYEQYF.

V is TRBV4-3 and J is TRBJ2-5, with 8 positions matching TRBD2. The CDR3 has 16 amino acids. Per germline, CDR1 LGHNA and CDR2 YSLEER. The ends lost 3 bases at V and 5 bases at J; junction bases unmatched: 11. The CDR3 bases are TGCGCCAGCAGCCAGGGGTCGGGACTAGGGGTTGAGACCCAGTACTTC. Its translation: CASSQGSGLGVETQYF.

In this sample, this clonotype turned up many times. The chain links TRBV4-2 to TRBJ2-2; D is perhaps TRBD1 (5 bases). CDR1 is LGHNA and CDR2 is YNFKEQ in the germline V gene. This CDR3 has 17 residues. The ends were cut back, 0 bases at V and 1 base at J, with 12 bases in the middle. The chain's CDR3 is CASSQEVGARNTGELFF. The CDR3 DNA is TGTGCCAGCAGCCAAGAAGTAGGGGCAAGGAACACCGGGGAGCTGTTTTTT.

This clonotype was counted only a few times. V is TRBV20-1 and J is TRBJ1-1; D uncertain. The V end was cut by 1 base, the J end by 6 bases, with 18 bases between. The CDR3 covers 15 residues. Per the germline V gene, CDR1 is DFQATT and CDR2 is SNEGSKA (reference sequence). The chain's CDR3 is CSARVSGLSNPEAFF. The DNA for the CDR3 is TGCAGTGCTAGAGTATCCGGGCTAAGTAACCCTGAAGCTTTCTTT.